The next 8 T cell receptor beta chains were all read from a single sample in a study of T cell changes during pregnancy in multiple sclerosis. The data were produced by immunoSEQ multiplex PCR, yet TCRdb's version contains in-frame clones alone and is incomplete. This table holds tens of thousands of clones, just under 95% found once. The source was peripheral blood, collected in the first trimester of pregnancy. Receptors originate from a female donor with multiple sclerosis, enrolled in a pregnancy study.

The V call is TRBV2, the J call TRBJ2-4, with TRBD2 identical over 8 bases. CDR3 length: 15 amino acids. Trimming removed 5 bases from V and 7 bases from J; junction bases left unmatched: 10. Per the germline V gene, CDR1 is SNHLY and CDR2 is FYNNEI. CDR3 protein: CASSTSTSEANIQYF. The CDR3 region has the DNA TGTGCCAGCAGTACCTCGACTAGCGAGGCCAACATTCAGTACTTC. Together with reference TRBV2 and TRBJ2-4, the CDR3 gives the full variable domain: EPEVTQTPSHQVTQMGQEVILRCVPISNHLYFYWYRQILGQKVEFLVSFYNNEISEKSEIFDDQFSVERPDGSNFTLKIRSTKLEDSAMYFCASSTSTSEANIQYFGAGTRLSVL.

V gene TRBV2 combines with J gene TRBJ2-4; maybe TRBD2 (6 bases). V lost 3 bases and J lost 10, with 10 bases in between. CDR3 length: 12 residues. Germline V gene data show CDR1 as SNHLY and CDR2 as FYNNEI. For the CDR3, the DNA is TGTGCCAGCAGTGAGGAAAGCGGGATTCAGTACTTC. Encoded protein: CASSEESGIQYF.

CDR3 in amino acids: CASSLQGETEAFF. DNA for the CDR3: TGTGCCAGCAGTTTACAGGGTGAGACTGAAGCTTTCTTT. The chain is built from TRBV27 and TRBJ1-1, with TRBD1 as a possible D gene (5 bases). V gave up 2 bases and J gave up 5 bases, with 9 bases separating them. The CDR3 covers 13 residues. Germline CDR1 MNHEY, CDR2 SMNVEV (reference sequence).

This clone was recorded only once. The CDR3 bases are TGTGCCAGCAGCTTTAGACAGTTCACAGATACGCAGTATTTT. Translating it yields CASSFRQFTDTQYF. The chain is built from TRBV5-4 and TRBJ2-3, with a tentative D call TRBD1 (5 bases). Looked up from germline, CDR1 is SGHNT and CDR2 is YYREEE (reference sequence). The CDR3 sequence is 14 residues long. V lost 2 bases and J lost 2, with 9 bases in between. Variable domain in full (rest from reference TRBV5-4 and TRBJ2-3): ETGVTQSPTHLIKTRGQQVTLRCSSQSGHNTVSWYQQALGQGPQFIFQYYREEENGRGNFPPRFSGLQFPNYSSELNVNALELDDSALYLCASSFRQFTDTQYFGPGTRLTVL.

This chain links TRBV6-1 with TRBJ1-4; 7 bases agree with TRBD1. With 3 bases clipped from V and 3 bases from J, the junction kept 4 bases outside the gene matches. The CDR3 covers 15 residues. Germline values: CDR1 MNHNS, CDR2 SASEGT. The CDR3 loop is CASSELGTANEKLFF. The CDR3 nucleotides are TGTGCCAGCAGTGAGTTGGGGACAGCTAATGAAAAACTGTTTTTT.

The gene calls are TRBV28 and TRBJ2-1; 8 bases are shared with TRBD2. The V and J ends lost 0 bases and 3 bases, in that order; junction bases with no gene match: 4. CDR1 is MDHEN, CDR2 SYDVKM, per germline. This CDR3 contains 16 residues. DNA of the CDR3: TGTGCCAGCAGTTTATGGCTAGCGGGCGTCTACAATGAGCAGTTCTTC. This encodes CASSLWLAGVYNEQFF.

The V and J genes are TRBV5-8 and TRBJ2-3; maybe TRBD1 (5 bases). The CDR3 covers 16 residues. Trimming removed 4 bases from V and 2 bases from J, with 17 bases in between. Germline lookup yields CDR1 SGHTS and CDR2 YDEGEE. CDR3 amino acids: CASSTWTIPNTDTQYF. CDR3 sequence (DNA): TGTGCCAGCAGCACATGGACAATTCCGAACACAGATACGCAGTATTTT.

V usage is TRBV27 and J usage is TRBJ2-1; D unresolved. Deletions cut 7 bases from V and 0 bases from J, with 10 bases between. Germline assignment: CDR1 MNHEY and CDR2 SMNVEV (reference sequence). The CDR3 has 14 residues. CDR3 sequence (DNA): TGTGCCAGCAATTTGGCAGGCTCCTACAATGAGCAGTTCTTC. Translating it yields CASNLAGSYNEQFF.